These 20 T cell receptor beta chains were sequenced from one sample in a study of T-cell reconstitution after alpha-beta-depleted transplantation in children. During its preparation, the TCRbeta library received unique molecular identifiers. TCRdb re-analysed the PCR reads in MiXCR, keeping a single row per CDR3 protein. The repertoire holds hundreds of thousands of distinct CDR3 sequences, with around 13% as singletons. The sample consisted of PBMCs, mostly from graft donor cells, taken 360 days after TCRalphabeta/CD19-depleted stem cell transplant. These receptors all come from a male patient younger than 18 who had a stem cell transplant for acute myeloid leukemia, so the T cells may come from the graft donor.

This clonotype showed up just a few times. The chain has TRBV28 and TRBJ2-7, with 12 bases identical to TRBD2. Germline CDR1 reads MDHEN; CDR2 reads SYDVKM. The CDR3 contains 12 residues. CDR3 region: CSSGRVAYEQYF. For the CDR3, the DNA is TGTTCTAGCGGGAGGGTGGCCTACGAGCAGTACTTC. Variable domain in full (rest from reference TRBV28 and TRBJ2-7): DVKVTQSSRYLVKRTGEKVFLECVQDMDHENMFWYRQDPGLGLRLIYFSYDVKMKEKGDIPEGYSVSREKKERFSLILESASTNQTSMYLCSSGRVAYEQYFGPGTRLTVT.

Here the CDR3 DNA reads TGCAGTGCTCCCTGGACTAGCGGGTACAATGAGCAGTTCTTC. Translating it yields CSAPWTSGYNEQFF. The genes are TRBV20-1 and TRBJ2-1; TRBD2 aligns across 11 bases. This CDR3 is 14 amino acids long. Germline CDR1 is DFQATT and CDR2 is SNEGSKA (reference sequence). The J segment lost 4 bases and the V segment lost 5 bases, leaving 4 bases of the junction unmatched.

The chain joins TRBV20-1 to TRBJ2-3; D tentatively fits TRBD1 or TRBD2 (6 bases each). V dropped 2 bases and J dropped 4 bases, with 13 bases sitting between them. The CDR3 covers 14 residues. From germline, CDR1 is DFQATT and CDR2 SNEGSKA (reference sequence). The CDR3 reads CSARTTRGPDTQYF. The CDR3 region has the DNA TGCAGTGCTAGAACTACCCGGGGGCCAGATACGCAGTATTTT.

DNA of the CDR3: TGTGCCAGCAGCTTAGTGGCCGCTCTAGATCAGTTCTTC. The encoded protein is CASSLVAALDQFF. The V call is TRBV7-9, the J call TRBJ2-1; D is unresolved. Trimming took off 1 base at V and 13 bases at J, with 14 bases between the two ends. CDR1 is SEHNR, CDR2 FQNEAQ, per germline (reference sequence). The CDR3 is 13 residues long.

This clonotype showed up many times. J is TRBJ2-2 and V is TRBV6-5; D is possibly TRBD1 (5 bases). Trimming took 4 bases from V and 5 from J, leaving 14 bases between them. Germline CDR1 MNHEY, CDR2 SVGAGI. This CDR3 is 15 amino acids long. DNA for the CDR3: TGTGCCAGCAGTTCCTGGCAGGGATGGACCGGGGAGCTGTTTTTT. Its translation: CASSSWQGWTGELFF.

For the CDR3, the DNA is TGTGCCAGCAGCTCCCTCGGGGGGCCCCAGCATTTT. Its protein product is CASSSLGGPQHF. This rearrangement joins TRBV11-2 to TRBJ1-5; D is possibly TRBD1 (5 bases). Trimming removed 4 bases from V and 9 bases from J, with 10 bases in between. Germline CDR1 SGHAT, CDR2 FQNNGV. The CDR3 has 12 residues.

Ten or more counts support this clonotype. The rearrangement joins TRBV7-3 to TRBJ2-1, with 9 bases identical to TRBD2. Germline CDR1 is SGHTA and CDR2 is FQGTGA. V trimming: 3 bases; J trimming: 0 bases; junction bases outside the gene matches: 6. This CDR3 region has 17 residues. Here the CDR3 DNA reads TGTGCCAGCAGCTTCCCGGGACTAGCAGCCTCCTACAATGAGCAGTTCTTC. Its protein product is CASSFPGLAASYNEQFF. Looking up the rest from reference TRBV7-3 and TRBJ2-1 gives the full variable domain: GAGVSQTPSNKVTEKGKYVELRCDPISGHTALYWYRQSLGQGPEFLIYFQGTGAADDSGLPNDRFFAVRPEGSVSTLKIQRTERGDSAVYLCASSFPGLAASYNEQFFGPGTRLTVL.

This clonotype was observed at least ten times. The J gene is TRBJ2-6, the V gene TRBV27; possible D gene TRBD1, 7 bases. This CDR3 is 19 amino acids long. Germline CDR1 and CDR2: MNHEY and SMNVEV (reference sequence). Trimming cost V 6 bases and J 0 bases, with 21 bases left between them. CDR3 in amino acids: CASSKSGGPRVSGANVLTF. The CDR3 region has the DNA TGTGCCAGCAGCAAGTCAGGGGGGCCTAGAGTCTCTGGGGCCAACGTCCTGACTTTC.

In its sample, this clonotype was seen a few times. The V gene is TRBV25-1, the J gene TRBJ2-3; 8 bases are a match to TRBD2. Trimming at V came to 5 bases and at J to 3 bases, leaving 7 bases not matched to a gene. The CDR3 contains 15 residues. Per the germline V gene, CDR1 is MGHDK and CDR2 is SYGVNS. The CDR3 reads CASSKSGLGTDTQYF. Written as DNA, the CDR3 is TGTGCCAGCAGTAAATCGGGACTAGGGACAGATACGCAGTATTTT.

This clonotype has at least ten counts. The chain is built from TRBV9 and TRBJ1-6, with D hard to call. Germline V lookup: CDR1 SGDLS, CDR2 YYNGEE. V lost 3 bases and J 0 bases, leaving 13 bases between the germline ends. CDR3 length: 17 amino acids. Written as DNA, the CDR3 is TGTGCCAGCAGCGCCTCGAGGTCCAGCTCCTATAATTCACCCCTCCACTTT. It is translated as CASSASRSSSYNSPLHF.

The V and J genes are TRBV5-1 and TRBJ1-2, with TRBD1 matching 7 bases. CDR3 length equals 17 residues. Looked up from germline, CDR1 is SGHRS and CDR2 is YFSETQ. V was pared by 7 bases and J by 5 bases, with 20 bases of the junction left unmatched. This chain's CDR3 is CASRISGQSTLLYGYTF. The CDR3 nucleotides are TGCGCCAGCCGCATATCGGGACAGAGTACTCTTCTTTATGGCTACACCTTC.

This clonotype was seen a few times. The chain joins TRBV6-7 to TRBJ2-5, with 9 bases identical to TRBD2. TRBV6-7 is an open reading frame whose function is uncertain. CDR3 length equals 17 residues. V trimming: 0 bases; J trimming: 5 bases; junction bases outside the gene matches: 10. The CDR3 protein is CASSYSTPSGILETQYF. Here the CDR3 DNA reads TGTGCCAGCAGTTACTCGACTCCTAGCGGGATTTTGGAGACCCAGTACTTC.

The chain links TRBV3-1 to TRBJ2-7, with D maybe TRBD2 (5 bases). V was shortened by 1 base and J by 0 bases, with 10 bases between the two germline ends. Per germline, CDR1 LGHDT and CDR2 YNNKEL (reference sequence). The CDR3 is made up of 15 amino acids. The CDR3 DNA sequence: TGTGCCAGCAGCCAAGGGGGTAGCGCCTCCTACGAGCAGTACTTC. It yields the protein CASSQGGSASYEQYF.

The chain has TRBV9 and TRBJ2-2, with TRBD2 matching 7 bases. The CDR3 has 17 residues. V lost 2 bases to trimming and J lost 3 bases; unmatched junction nucleotides: 10. The germline V gene has CDR1 SGDLS and CDR2 YYNGEE. This CDR3 reads CASSVRRDYPDTGELFF. CDR3 in DNA: TGTGCCAGCAGCGTTAGGAGGGACTACCCCGACACCGGGGAGCTGTTTTTT.

This clonotype has ten or more counts. The chain carries TRBV29-1 and TRBJ2-7; 7 positions match TRBD1. V was pared by 7 bases and J by 2 bases, with 5 bases of the junction left unmatched. CDR1 is SQVTM, CDR2 ANQGSEA, per germline. This CDR3 region has 12 residues. The CDR3 coding sequence is TGCAGCGCGGGACAGAGCACCTACGAGCAGTACTTC. Its protein product is CSAGQSTYEQYF.

This clonotype has at least ten counts. The chain employs TRBV7-2 and TRBJ2-7, with 8 bases identical to TRBD2. In germline, CDR1 is SGHTA, CDR2 FQGNSA. The trim removed 1 base at V and 7 bases at J, leaving 15 bases unmatched. There are 17 residues in the CDR3. CDR3 DNA: TGTGCCAGCAGCTTAGGAGTTTTAAGTAGCGGGACACGGGAGCAGTACTTC. Translated, it gives CASSLGVLSSGTREQYF. The full variable domain, its missing parts supplied by reference TRBV7-2 and TRBJ2-7, is GAGVSQSPSNKVTEKGKDVELRCDPISGHTALYWYRQSLGQGLEFLIYFQGNSAPDKSGLPSDRFSAERTGGSVSTLTIQRTQQEDSAVYLCASSLGVLSSGTREQYFGPGTRLTVT.

The chain uses TRBV30 and TRBJ2-3; D is unclear. CDR3 length: 11 residues. Per the germline V gene, CDR1 is GTSNPN and CDR2 is SVGIG (reference sequence). Trimming stripped 2 bases from V and 3 bases from J, with 3 bases between. The CDR3 region is CAWSRTDTQYF. The CDR3 DNA reads as TGTGCCTGGAGTAGGACAGATACGCAGTATTTT.

This clonotype was found a few times. The rearrangement links TRBV20-1 to TRBJ2-1; D ambiguous. Germline-derived CDR1 and CDR2 are DFQATT and SNEGSKA (reference sequence). This CDR3 region has 13 residues. V lost 3 bases and J 3 bases, leaving 9 bases between the germline ends. The CDR3 sequence: CSARFLNYNEQFF. CDR3 nucleotide sequence: TGCAGTGCTAGGTTCCTAAACTACAATGAGCAGTTCTTC.

This clonotype has a handful of counts. The V and J genes are TRBV5-1 and TRBJ2-1; D unresolved. Trimming removed 5 bases at V and 3 bases at J, with 18 bases between. Germline CDR1 reads SGHRS; CDR2 reads YFSETQ. The CDR3 covers 16 residues. The CDR3 DNA is TGCGCCAGCAGGCCGACCCGACTCCGGCTCTACAATGAGCAGTTCTTC. It yields the protein CASRPTRLRLYNEQFF.

This clonotype was counted between two and nine times. This chain joins TRBV29-1 and TRBJ2-7; D is ambiguous. The length of the CDR3 is 14 residues. V shed 2 bases and J shed 5 bases, with 16 bases lying between them. Germline values: CDR1 SQVTM, CDR2 ANQGSEA. The CDR3, as DNA: TGCAGCGTTGAACCACCTGGTAGCATCGACGAGCAGTACTTC. Translated, it gives CSVEPPGSIDEQYF.